This T cell receptor (beta chain) was recovered during a study of CD8 T cells in Susac syndrome (dated by TCRdb to between 2019 and 2020). About the full investigation: The study used repertoire sequencing to test whether antigen drove CD8+ T cell activation and differentiation in Susac syndrome. CD8+ T cell repertoire clonality was compared between about a dozen healthy donors, roughly 14 Susac syndrome patients and 15 or so multiple sclerosis patients.

Germline trimming amounts to 5 bases on V and 1 base on J, with 7 as the count of junction bases outside the gene matches. The CDR3, cysteine through phenylalanine, is 15 amino acids long. Only the CDR3 region is kept as DNA, spanning 45 bases read in frame from base 1. RNA was extracted with the RNeasy kit and roughly 0.5 to 1 ug was reverse transcribed using random hexamers. TCR beta CDR3 regions were amplified with the immunoSEQ multiplex PCR assay covering 54 Vbeta and 13 Jbeta segments. To correct PCR amplification bias, a synthetic template baseline was used for both primer optimization and computational correction. The published analysis was carried out like this. Reads were annotated to V, D and J genes according to IMGT and were analyzed with immunoSEQ Analyzer, with only productive sequences retained. To calculate clonality, Shannon entropy was normalized by log2 of the number of productive unique sequences and then subtracted from one. For each patient and control, public and private clones were evaluated within the 100 most prevalent clones. Susac-specific clones were defined as absent from healthy and MS cohorts, around 980 published viral clones and other ImmuneACCESS disease sequences. TCRdb trimmed the raw reads at Q25, called clones with MiXCR and kept productive beta chains. Here each entry gathers all rows of one CDR3 protein and keeps the most common genes and DNA. TCRdb's processing, not the authors' own work, is the source of the V and J calls. This sample lists about 300,000 distinct CDR3 sequences; approximately 84% were detected once. Of the sample, approximately 0.12% falls within the top ten clones.

High-throughput TCR beta sequencing profiled peripheral blood CD8+ and CD4+ T cells from healthy donors, Susac syndrome patients and multiple sclerosis patients. The multiple sclerosis controls were treatment-naive patients who had stable or active relapsing-remitting disease and met the revised McDonald criteria. CD8+ TEMRA cells were enriched by FACS, while bulk CD8+ and CD4+ T cells were purified by magnetic negative isolation. Blood was drawn into EDTA tubes, processed within 24 hours, and PBMCs were isolated by density gradient centrifugation. PBMCs intended for TCR sequencing were cryopreserved in liquid nitrogen and thawed later in a water bath at 37 degrees C. The sorted or isolated CD4+, CD8+ and CD8+ TEMRA cells reached a purity of at least 90%. Study-wide conclusions, independent of this receptor: The number of individuals in the TCR sequencing and HLA analysis was acknowledged as relatively small.

About this clonotype itself: Its recognized antigen is unknown. It has no much larger one-base neighbor in the sample; base qualities were not kept.

The sample consisted of CD8+ T cells from PBMCs. The chain links TRBV12-3 or TRBV12-4 with TRBJ1-1; TRBD1 fits 7 bases in the junction. The clonotype comes from a human donor with multiple sclerosis. The bases are TGTGCCAGCAGTCGATCGACAGGGAAGAACACTGAAGCTTTCTTT. It encodes CASSRSTGKNTEAFF.